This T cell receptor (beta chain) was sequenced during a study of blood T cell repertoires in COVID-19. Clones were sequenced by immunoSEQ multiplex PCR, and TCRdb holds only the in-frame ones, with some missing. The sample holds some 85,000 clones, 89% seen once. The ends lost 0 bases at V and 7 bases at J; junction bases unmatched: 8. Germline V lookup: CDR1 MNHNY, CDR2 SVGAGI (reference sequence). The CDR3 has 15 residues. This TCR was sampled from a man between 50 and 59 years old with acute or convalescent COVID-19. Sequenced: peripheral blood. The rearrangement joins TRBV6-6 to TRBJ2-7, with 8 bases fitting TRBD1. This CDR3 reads CASSYSGQGTGEQYV. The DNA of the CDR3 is TGTGCCAGCAGTTACTCCGGACAGGGAACAGGAGAGCAGTACGTC.